This paragraph covers one TCR beta chain sequence. The data belong to a study of blood T cell repertoires in COVID-19. The germline gives CDR1 SGHTA, CDR2 FQGNSA. With V trimmed by 5 bases and J by 3 bases, 3 bases remained unmatched. The CDR3 has 13 residues. Repertoires were generated with immunoSEQ multiplex PCR, while TCRdb's copy carries only in-frame clones and drops some. The repertoire includes approximately 470,000 clones, about 90% of them detected once, and under 0.75% sits in the top ten. Individuals drawn from 24 US areas were roughly 18 to 95 years old. The rearrangement joins TRBV7-2 to TRBJ2-7; 8 bases line up with TRBD2. The source material was PBMCs or T cells enriched from blood (not recorded which). This sequence originates from a young woman who had recovered from COVID-19. Written as DNA, the CDR3 is TGTGCCAGCAGCATGCGGGGGGACTACGAGCAGTACTTC. The encoded protein is CASSMRGDYEQYF.